The next 14 T cell receptor beta chains were all read from a single sample in a study of naive and memory T cell subsets. An equimolar mix of two oligonucleotides served as the beta constant-region primer for TRBC1 and TRBC2. TCRdb fed the UMI-ligation and nested PCR reads into MiXCR, producing one record per CDR3 protein. This sample has some 150,000 distinct CDR3 sequences, with over 15% found just once. Sequenced: naive CD4+ T cells from blood. All receptors come from a human donor in good health.

The chain links TRBV5-4 to TRBJ2-2, with D perhaps matching TRBD1 or TRBD2 (5 bases each). CDR1 and CDR2 (germline): SGHNT, YYREEE (reference sequence). With 4 bases removed from V and 4 bases from J, the gap between germline ends came to 17 bases. The CDR3 covers 16 residues. In nucleotides, the CDR3 is TGTGCCAGCAGCGGTGATAGGGGAGTGCGCACCGGGGAGCTGTTTTTT. Its protein is CASSGDRGVRTGELFF.

This clonotype showed up many times. This chain links TRBV5-5 with TRBJ1-1; no clear D. V was shortened by 0 bases and J by 1 base, with 13 bases between the two germline ends. Germline CDR1 SGHKS, CDR2 YYEKEE (reference sequence). This CDR3 is 16 amino acids long. DNA of the CDR3: TGTGCCAGCAGCTTGGTCGGCGGCAGGTCGAACACTGAAGCTTTCTTT. Residues: CASSLVGGRSNTEAFF.

Many counts were recorded for this clonotype. The chain joins TRBV6-2 or TRBV6-3 to TRBJ2-7; no firm D call. Trimming removed 5 bases from V and 2 bases from J, with 4 bases in between. The CDR3 covers 11 residues. Germline assignment: CDR1 MNHEY and CDR2 SVGEGT. The CDR3 reads CASSQTYEQYF. CDR3 DNA: TGTGCCAGCAGTCAGACCTACGAGCAGTACTTC.

The sample holds a few counts of this clonotype. The chain has TRBV10-3 and TRBJ1-2, with 10 positions matching TRBD1. Per germline, CDR1 ENHRY and CDR2 SYGVKD. This CDR3 is 18 amino acids long. After removal of 6 bases from V and 8 bases from J, the junction contained 21 bases not matched to a gene. CDR3 DNA sequence: TGTGCCATCAGGACCTTAGACAGGGGGCGAGAGCTAAAGGAGGGCTACACCTTC. It translates to CAIRTLDRGRELKEGYTF.

The CDR3 here is CASSRGQDSTDTQYF. CDR3 sequence (DNA): TGTGCCAGCAGTAGAGGACAGGACAGCACAGATACGCAGTATTTT. V is TRBV6-5 and J is TRBJ2-3, with TRBD1 matching 7 bases. Germline V CDR1 and CDR2: MNHEY, SVGAGI. This CDR3 spans 15 amino acids. The ends lost 5 bases at V and 0 bases at J; junction bases unmatched: 5.

This clonotype turned up a few times. CDR3 region: CASSLPGSRMYEQYF. In DNA form, the CDR3 reads TGTGCCAGCAGCTTACCGGGATCAAGGATGTACGAGCAGTACTTC. The chain links TRBV13 to TRBJ2-7, with D tentatively TRBD2 (5 bases). Trimming left V 2 bases short and J 4 bases short, with 15 bases between. This CDR3 has 15 residues. Germline V gene data show CDR1 as PRHDT and CDR2 as FYEKMQ (reference sequence). Full variable domain (missing parts from reference TRBV13 and TRBJ2-7): AAGVIQSPRHLIKEKRETATLKCYPIPRHDTVYWYQQGPGQDPQFLISFYEKMQSDKGSIPDRFSAQQFSDYHSELNMSSLELGDSALYFCASSLPGSRMYEQYFGPGTRLTVT.

This chain joins TRBV7-2 and TRBJ2-7, with TRBD2 matching 8 bases. V lost 2 bases, J lost 2 bases, and 5 bases stayed unmatched. The CDR3 is made up of 15 amino acids. The germline V gene encodes CDR1 SGHTA and CDR2 FQGNSA. The CDR3 region has the DNA TGTGCCAGCAGCTTACGGGCGGGAGGAGCCTACGAGCAGTACTTC. Translated: CASSLRAGGAYEQYF.

This clonotype was found a few times. The V call is TRBV13, the J call TRBJ2-3; D gene uncertain. Trimming cost V 0 bases and J 6 bases, with 7 bases left between them. This CDR3 is 13 amino acids long. The germline CDR1 and CDR2 sequences are PRHDT and FYEKMQ (reference sequence). The CDR3 region has the DNA TGTGCCAGCAGCTTAGGGGTCCGGGATACGCAGTATTTT. Amino acid sequence: CASSLGVRDTQYF.

This chain links TRBV20-1 with TRBJ1-5; a possible D gene is TRBD1 (5 bases). This CDR3 region has 15 residues. Per the germline V gene, CDR1 is DFQATT and CDR2 is SNEGSKA (reference sequence). The V gene lost 5 bases and the J gene lost 1 base, with 15 bases spanning the gap. CDR3 amino acids: CSALGQQGSNQPQHF. Written as DNA, the CDR3 is TGCAGTGCTTTGGGCCAGCAGGGAAGCAATCAGCCCCAGCATTTT.

This clonotype occurred a few times. The chain carries TRBV5-1 and TRBJ2-1; a possible D gene is TRBD1 (5 bases). V was trimmed by 4 bases and J by 0 bases, leaving 11 bases between them. Germline CDR1 is SGHRS and CDR2 is YFSETQ. The CDR3 contains 15 residues. CDR3 in amino acids: CASSIDSSSYNEQFF. The CDR3 DNA reads TGCGCCAGCAGCATAGACAGTAGCTCCTACAATGAGCAGTTCTTC.

This clonotype was seen repeatedly, ten times or more. The CDR3 reads CSANPGRGKYNEQFF. The CDR3 DNA is TGCAGTGCTAATCCCGGGAGAGGGAAATACAATGAGCAGTTCTTC. The V call is TRBV20-1, the J call TRBJ2-1; possibly TRBD2 for D (6 bases). The CDR3 contains 15 residues. Germline V gives CDR1 DFQATT, CDR2 SNEGSKA (reference sequence). Trimming removed 4 bases from V and 4 bases from J, with 17 bases in between.

This clonotype was counted between two and nine times. The chain combines TRBV6-2 or TRBV6-3 with TRBJ2-2, with 11 bases fitting TRBD2. The CDR3 spans 17 residues. The V gene end was trimmed by 1 base and the J gene end by 5 bases; junction bases not matched to a gene: 6. Germline V gene data show CDR1 as MNHEY and CDR2 as SVGEGT. CDR3 nucleotides: TGTGCCAGCAGTTACTACCTCGGGACTAGCGGTACCGGGGAGCTGTTTTTT. As protein: CASSYYLGTSGTGELFF.

The chain recombines TRBV5-4 with TRBJ1-1; 12 nucleotides match TRBD1. V was clipped by 4 bases and J by 5 bases; unmatched bases: 9. Looked up from germline, CDR1 is SGHNT and CDR2 is YYREEE (reference sequence). This CDR3 region has 16 residues. CDR3 in amino acids: CASSLGQGARRTEAFF. Written as DNA, the CDR3 is TGTGCCAGCAGCCTGGGACAGGGGGCACGTAGGACTGAAGCTTTCTTT.

The genes are TRBV20-1 and TRBJ1-6; D not resolved. V shed 3 bases and J shed 0 bases, with 12 bases lying between them. Germline assignment: CDR1 DFQATT and CDR2 SNEGSKA (reference sequence). This CDR3 comprises 16 residues. The CDR3 sequence: CSARQTWGSYNSPLHF. CDR3 sequence (DNA): TGCAGTGCTAGGCAGACCTGGGGCTCCTATAATTCACCCCTCCACTTT.